A selection of T cell receptor beta chains follows, all from one sample in a study of T cells in Graves' hyperthyroidism and ophthalmopathy. Via MiXCR, TCRdb re-called the multiplex PCR reads, giving one row per CDR3 protein. The sample records some 370,000 distinct CDR3 sequences, about an eighth being singletons. The sample consisted of blood. These receptors were obtained from a man over 45 with Graves' ophthalmopathy. CDR3s include the opening cysteine and the closing phenylalanine or tryptophan. Each record gives: D gene, J gene, clone size, V gene, CDR3 DNA, CDR3 protein. The D gene is left open where the match is weak. The listing skips clone size in some rows; elsewhere it reads once, few, many or a size class.

D gene: NA; J gene: TRBJ1-2; clone size: few; V gene: TRBV15; CDR3 DNA: TGTGCCACCAGCGGTCTGGGGTACTATGGCTACACCTTC; CDR3 protein: CATSGLGYYGYTF
D gene: NA; J gene: TRBJ2-1; clone size: few; V gene: TRBV7-9; CDR3 DNA: TGTGCCAGCAGCCCTAGCGTGGCCTACAATGAGCAGTTCTTC; CDR3 protein: CASSPSVAYNEQFF
D gene: TRBD2; J gene: TRBJ2-5; clone size: NA; V gene: TRBV5-1; CDR3 DNA: TGCGCCAGCAGCTTTGGCGGGAGTTGGGTAGAGACCCAGTACTTC; CDR3 protein: CASSFGGSWVETQYF
D gene: TRBD1; J gene: TRBJ2-4; clone size: many; V gene: TRBV2; CDR3 DNA: TGTGCCAGCAGTCCCGGGACAGGGGGCGATGGCATTCAGTACTTC; CDR3 protein: CASSPGTGGDGIQYF
D gene: TRBD1; J gene: TRBJ2-1; clone size: many; V gene: TRBV28; CDR3 DNA: TGTGCCAGCAGTTCCTACAGGGGCTACAATGAGCAGTTCTTC; CDR3 protein: CASSSYRGYNEQFF
D gene: NA; J gene: TRBJ2-1; clone size: few; V gene: TRBV6-1; CDR3 DNA: TGTGCCTGTGGAGGGAACTACAATGAGCAGTTCTTC; CDR3 protein: CACGGNYNEQFF
D gene: TRBD1; J gene: TRBJ1-5; clone size: NA; V gene: TRBV19; CDR3 DNA: TGTGCCAGTGGGACAGGGTTCGGGAATCAGCCCCAGCATTTT; CDR3 protein: CASGTGFGNQPQHF
D gene: NA; J gene: TRBJ2-3; clone size: few; V gene: TRBV6-2/TRBV6-3; CDR3 DNA: TGTGCCAGCAGTTGGTTCCCGGGGGATACGCAGTATTTT; CDR3 protein: CASSWFPGDTQYF
D gene: NA; J gene: TRBJ1-2; clone size: few; V gene: TRBV7-2; CDR3 DNA: TGTGCCAGCAAGTCTTTTATTAACTATGGCTACACCTTC; CDR3 protein: CASKSFINYGYTF
D gene: NA; J gene: TRBJ2-5; clone size: NA; V gene: TRBV11-2; CDR3 DNA: TGTGCCAGCAGCTTATACAGGGACGGTGGGACCCAGTACTTC; CDR3 protein: CASSLYRDGGTQYF
D gene: NA; J gene: TRBJ1-4; clone size: many; V gene: TRBV12-3/TRBV12-4; CDR3 DNA: TGTGCCACTAGGGATGGTTGGCGGTTTAATGAAAAACTGTTTTTT; CDR3 protein: CATRDGWRFNEKLFF
D gene: NA; J gene: TRBJ2-1; clone size: many; V gene: TRBV28; CDR3 DNA: TGTGCCAGCAGTTTAGCAGGGGCCGGCCCCTACAATGAGCAGTTCTTC; CDR3 protein: CASSLAGAGPYNEQFF
D gene: NA; J gene: TRBJ2-5; clone size: many; V gene: TRBV6-1; CDR3 DNA: TGTGCCAGCAGTCCTCAGGGGGGAGGGGAGACCCAGTACTTC; CDR3 protein: CASSPQGGGETQYF
D gene: TRBD1; J gene: TRBJ1-6; clone size: many; V gene: TRBV30; CDR3 DNA: TGTGCCTGGAGTGTACAGGGGCCGGCAGTCGATTCACCCCTCCACTTT; CDR3 protein: CAWSVQGPAVDSPLHF
D gene: NA; J gene: TRBJ1-2; clone size: many; V gene: TRBV19; CDR3 DNA: TGTGCCAGTAGCCCAGGGTTCGGCTACACCTTC; CDR3 protein: CASSPGFGYTF
D gene: NA; J gene: TRBJ2-3; clone size: NA; V gene: TRBV7-6; CDR3 DNA: TGTGCCAGCAGCTACTCGGCAGATACGCAGTATTTT; CDR3 protein: CASSYSADTQYF
D gene: TRBD2; J gene: TRBJ2-4; clone size: NA; V gene: TRBV6-2/TRBV6-3; CDR3 DNA: TGTGCCAGCAGTTACGCTCCGAGGACTAGCGGCCTAGCCAAAAACATTCAGTACTTC; CDR3 protein: CASSYAPRTSGLAKNIQYF
D gene: NA; J gene: TRBJ1-3; clone size: many; V gene: TRBV3-1; CDR3 DNA: TGTGCCAGCAGCCAAGACACAACGTCTGGAAACACCATATATTTT; CDR3 protein: CASSQDTTSGNTIYF
D gene: TRBD1; J gene: TRBJ1-1; clone size: few; V gene: TRBV5-1; CDR3 DNA: TGCGCCAGCGTCCCTGGAGGGACAGGGACCACTGAAGCTTTCTTT; CDR3 protein: CASVPGGTGTTEAFF